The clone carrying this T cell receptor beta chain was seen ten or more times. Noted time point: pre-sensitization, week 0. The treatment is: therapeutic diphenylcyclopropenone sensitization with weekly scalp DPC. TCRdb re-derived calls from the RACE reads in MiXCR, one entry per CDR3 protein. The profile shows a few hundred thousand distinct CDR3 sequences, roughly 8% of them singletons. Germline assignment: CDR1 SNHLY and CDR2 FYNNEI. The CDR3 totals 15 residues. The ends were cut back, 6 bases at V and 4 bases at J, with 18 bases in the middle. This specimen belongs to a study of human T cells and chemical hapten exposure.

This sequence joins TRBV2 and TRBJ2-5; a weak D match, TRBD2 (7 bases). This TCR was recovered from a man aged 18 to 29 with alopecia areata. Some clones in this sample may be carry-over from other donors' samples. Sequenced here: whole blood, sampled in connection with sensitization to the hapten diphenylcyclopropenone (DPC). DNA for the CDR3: TGTGCCAGCAGGGCCCTTGGGGGGGCCGGAGAGACCCAGTACTTC. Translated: CASRALGGAGETQYF.